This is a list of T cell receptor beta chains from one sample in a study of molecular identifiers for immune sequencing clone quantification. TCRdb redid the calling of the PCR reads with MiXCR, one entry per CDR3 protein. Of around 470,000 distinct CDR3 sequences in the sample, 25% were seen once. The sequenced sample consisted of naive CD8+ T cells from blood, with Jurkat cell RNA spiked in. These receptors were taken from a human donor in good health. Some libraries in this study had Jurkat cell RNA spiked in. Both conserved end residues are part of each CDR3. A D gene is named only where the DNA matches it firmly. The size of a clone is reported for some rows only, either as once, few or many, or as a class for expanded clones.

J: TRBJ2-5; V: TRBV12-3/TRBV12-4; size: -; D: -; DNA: TGTGCCAGCAGAAGGGACGGAGGGGAGGAGACCCAGTACTTC; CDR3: CASRRDGGEETQYF
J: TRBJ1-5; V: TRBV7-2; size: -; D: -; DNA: TGTGCCAGCAGCTTAGACAGGATGTCTCAGCTTCAGCATTTT; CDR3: CASSLDRMSQLQHF
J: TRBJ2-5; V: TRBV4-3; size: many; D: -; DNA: TGCGCCAGCAGCCATATATGGGAGCGGCACCAAGAGACCCAGTACTTC; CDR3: CASSHIWERHQETQYF
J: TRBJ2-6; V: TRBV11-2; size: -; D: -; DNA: TGTGCCAGCAGCCTCTCCGACAGCTCTGGGGCCAACGTCCTGACTTTC; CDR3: CASSLSDSSGANVLTF
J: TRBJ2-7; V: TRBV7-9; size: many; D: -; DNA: TGTGCCAGCAGTTACTCTTCCAGGGGAGACGAGCAGTACTTC; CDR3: CASSYSSRGDEQYF
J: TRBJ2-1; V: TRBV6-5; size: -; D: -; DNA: TGTGCCAGCAGTTACTCGTTGGAGGGTTCCTACAATGAGCAGTTCTTC; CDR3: CASSYSLEGSYNEQFF
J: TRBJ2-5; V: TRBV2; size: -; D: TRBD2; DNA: TGTGCCAGCAGTCCTTCTTTTCTAGCGGGGGATGAGACCCAGTACTTC; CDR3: CASSPSFLAGDETQYF
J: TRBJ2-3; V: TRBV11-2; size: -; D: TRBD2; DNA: TGTGCCAGCAGCTTAAGGCTAGCGGGAGGGGAAGGAGATACGCAGTATTTT; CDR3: CASSLRLAGGEGDTQYF
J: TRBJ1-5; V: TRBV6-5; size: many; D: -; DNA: TGTGCCAGCAGGCCGGGACGAGACGAGCCCCAGCATTTT; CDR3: CASRPGRDEPQHF
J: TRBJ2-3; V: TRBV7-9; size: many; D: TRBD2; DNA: TGTGCCAGCAGCCCTGGACTAGCGGGATCAGATACGCAGTATTTT; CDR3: CASSPGLAGSDTQYF
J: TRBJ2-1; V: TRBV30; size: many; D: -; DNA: TGTGCCTGGAGACAGGGACAAACCCCCTACAATGAGCAGTTCTTC; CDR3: CAWRQGQTPYNEQFF
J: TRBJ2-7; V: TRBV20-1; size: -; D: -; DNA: TGCAGTGCTGAAGGGGCTAGCGTGAGGCCTAGCTCCTACGAGCAGTACTTC; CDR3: CSAEGASVRPSSYEQYF
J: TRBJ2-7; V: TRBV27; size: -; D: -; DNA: TGTGCCAGCAGTTTAAGAACAGGGCTTATCTACGAGCGGTACTTC; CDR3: CASSLRTGLIYERYF
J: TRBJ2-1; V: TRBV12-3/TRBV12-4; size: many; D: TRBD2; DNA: TGTGCCAGCAGTCCGGACCCACTAGCGGGAGTGGGCAATGAGCAGTTCTTC; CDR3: CASSPDPLAGVGNEQFF
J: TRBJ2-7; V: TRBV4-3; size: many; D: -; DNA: TGCGCCAGCAGCCAAGGGGACGTATCCTACGAGCAGTACTTC; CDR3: CASSQGDVSYEQYF
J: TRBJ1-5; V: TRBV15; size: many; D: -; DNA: TGTGCCACCAGCTTAGGTAGTCAGCCCCAGCATTTT; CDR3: CATSLGSQPQHF
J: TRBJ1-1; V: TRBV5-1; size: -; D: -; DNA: TGCGCCGGCCGCCCGGGACCGGACGACGCTGAAGCTTTCTTT; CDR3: CAGRPGPDDAEAFF
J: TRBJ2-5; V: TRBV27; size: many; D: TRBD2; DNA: TGTGCCAGCTTAGGTAGCGGGCAAGAGACCCAGTACTTC; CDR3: CASLGSGQETQYF
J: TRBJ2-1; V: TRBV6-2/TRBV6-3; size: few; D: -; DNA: TGTGCCAGCAGCTTCTCCCTCGGAGGCGAGCAGTTCTTC; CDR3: CASSFSLGGEQFF
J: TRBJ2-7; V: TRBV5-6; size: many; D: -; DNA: TGTGCCAGCAGCCCCGAGTCCTCATTCTACGAGCAGTACTTC; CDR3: CASSPESSFYEQYF
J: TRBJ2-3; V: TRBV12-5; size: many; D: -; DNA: TGTGCTAGTGGTTTGGGGGCAGATACGCAGTATTTT; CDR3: CASGLGADTQYF
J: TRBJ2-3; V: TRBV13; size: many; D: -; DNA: TGTGCCAGCAGCGCAATTTATGGGAGAGAAGATACGCAGTATTTT; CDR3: CASSAIYGREDTQYF
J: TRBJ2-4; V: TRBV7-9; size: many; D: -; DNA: TGTGCCAGCAGCTTAGTAGGAGGTCCCATTCAGTACTTC; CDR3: CASSLVGGPIQYF